The sequence of this T cell receptor (beta chain) was determined in a study of blood T cell repertoires in COVID-19. Across the whole study: Samples representing acute and convalescent COVID-19 were sourced from the United States, Italy and Spain. T cells, B-cell-depleted T cells, or PBMCs provided the cDNA or gDNA that served as material.

The CDR3 consists of 13 residues. Germline assignment: CDR1 MDHEN and CDR2 SYDVKM. With 10 bases clipped from V and 4 bases from J, the junction kept 6 bases outside the gene matches. In the source study's methods: The authors estimated nucleated cell counts from reference gene primer amplification. The assay was immunoSEQ multiplex PCR, and TCRdb's table has in-frame clones only and misses some. D and trimming come from the DNA, and the V and J calls and clone size come from that table. The sample has 150,000 to 200,000 clones, 85% to 90% seen once; the top ten hold 2.5% to 3.5%. V usage is TRBV28 and J usage is TRBJ2-3; TRBD1 matches at 9 bases. This receptor was identified in a woman aged 25 to 45 with active or convalescent COVID-19. The sequenced sample consisted of peripheral blood. This CDR3 is CATQQGAADTQYF. The DNA of the CDR3 is TGTGCCACCCAACAGGGGGCGGCAGATACGCAGTATTTT.